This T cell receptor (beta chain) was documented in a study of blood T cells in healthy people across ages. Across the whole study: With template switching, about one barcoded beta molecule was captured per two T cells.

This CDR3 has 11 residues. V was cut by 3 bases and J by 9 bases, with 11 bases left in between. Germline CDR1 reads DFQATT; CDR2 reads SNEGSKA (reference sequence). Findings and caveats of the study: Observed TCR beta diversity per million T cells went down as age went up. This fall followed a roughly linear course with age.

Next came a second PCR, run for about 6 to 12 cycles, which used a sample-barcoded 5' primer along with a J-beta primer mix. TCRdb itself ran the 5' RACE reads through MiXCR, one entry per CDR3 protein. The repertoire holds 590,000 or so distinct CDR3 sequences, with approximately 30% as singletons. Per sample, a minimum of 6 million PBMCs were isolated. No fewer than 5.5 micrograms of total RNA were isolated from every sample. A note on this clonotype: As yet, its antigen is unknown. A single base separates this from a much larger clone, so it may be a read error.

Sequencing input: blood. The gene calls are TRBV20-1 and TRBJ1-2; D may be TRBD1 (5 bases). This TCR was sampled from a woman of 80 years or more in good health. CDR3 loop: CSASSGGRYTF. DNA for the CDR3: TGCAGTGCTAGTAGCGGGGGTCGCTACACCTTC.